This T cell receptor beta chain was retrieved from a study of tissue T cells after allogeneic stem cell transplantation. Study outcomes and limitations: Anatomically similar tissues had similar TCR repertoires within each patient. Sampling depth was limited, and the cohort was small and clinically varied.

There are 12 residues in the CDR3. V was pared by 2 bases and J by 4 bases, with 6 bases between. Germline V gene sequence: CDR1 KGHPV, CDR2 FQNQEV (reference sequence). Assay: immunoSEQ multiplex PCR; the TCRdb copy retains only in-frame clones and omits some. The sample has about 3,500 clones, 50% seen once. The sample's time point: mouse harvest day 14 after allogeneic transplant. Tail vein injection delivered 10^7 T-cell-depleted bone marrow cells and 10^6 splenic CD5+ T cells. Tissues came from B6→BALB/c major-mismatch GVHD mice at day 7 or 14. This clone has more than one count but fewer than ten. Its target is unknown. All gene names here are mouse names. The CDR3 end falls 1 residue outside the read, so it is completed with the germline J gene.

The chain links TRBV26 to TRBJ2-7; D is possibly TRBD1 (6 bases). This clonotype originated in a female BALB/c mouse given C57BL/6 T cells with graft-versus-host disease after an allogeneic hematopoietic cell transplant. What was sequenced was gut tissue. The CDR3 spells CASSLQGYEQYF. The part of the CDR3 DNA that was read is TGTGCCAGCAGTCTGCAGGGGTATGAACAGTAC. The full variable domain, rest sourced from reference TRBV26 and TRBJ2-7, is NSKVIQTPRYLVKGQGQKAKMRCIPEKGHPVVFWYQQNKNNEFKFLINFQNQEVLQQIDMTEKRFSAECPSNSPCSLEIQSSEAGDSALYLCASSLQGYEQYFGPGTRLTVL.